The clone carrying this T cell receptor beta chain was detected a few times. Its matching antigen is unknown. V lost 4 bases and J lost 9, with 22 bases in between. CDR1 is MDHEN and CDR2 is SYDVKM in the germline V gene. This CDR3 region has 16 residues. The data are from a study of cytomegalovirus exposure and HLA in healthy donors. PCR employed 60 Vbeta and 13 Jbeta primers. Generated by immunoSEQ multiplex PCR, the TCRdb table keeps only in-frame clones and is missing some. This repertoire shows under 200,000 clones, around 80% found once; its top ten account for about 1.8%. General study findings and limits: Sequencing likely produced, as an artifact, a cluster of highly shared sequence variants. Immune exposure information available was restricted to CMV serostatus. Researchers counted around 180 TCR beta chains as cytomegalovirus-associated.

The sample comprised PBMCs. The sequence derives from a woman between 18 and 30 years old in good health and CMV-seronegative. The rearrangement uses TRBV28 and TRBJ1-5; D remains ambiguous. The CDR3 DNA reads as TGTGCCAGCAGTTCGGACGGGGTGAGCGCGAGGAGGCCCCAGCATTTT. The encoded protein is CASSSDGVSARRPQHF.